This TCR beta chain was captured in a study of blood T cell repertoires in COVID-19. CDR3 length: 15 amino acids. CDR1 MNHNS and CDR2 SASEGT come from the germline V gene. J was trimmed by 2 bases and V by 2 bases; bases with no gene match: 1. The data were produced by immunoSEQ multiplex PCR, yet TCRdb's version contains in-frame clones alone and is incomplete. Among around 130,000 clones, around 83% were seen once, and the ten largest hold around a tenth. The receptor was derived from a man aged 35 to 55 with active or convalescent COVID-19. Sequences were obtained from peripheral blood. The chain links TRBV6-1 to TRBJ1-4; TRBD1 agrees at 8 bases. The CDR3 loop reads CASSERQGTNEKLFF. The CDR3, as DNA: TGTGCCAGCAGTGAAAGACAGGGGACTAATGAAAAACTGTTTTTT.